This TCR beta chain was found in a study of human T cells and chemical hapten exposure. Study-level background: Small volume differences among pooled libraries mainly caused per-sample TCR yield variation. Study findings and constraints: Significantly greater numbers of large CDR3 similarity clusters came from expanded TCRs than from controls.

The CDR3 length is 14 residues. V dropped 2 bases and J dropped 5; count of bases not matched to a gene: 3. Germline V CDR1 and CDR2: DFQATT, SNEGSKA (reference sequence). The time point denotes: patch test 1, 2 weeks after DPC sensitization. Specified treatment: therapeutic diphenylcyclopropenone sensitization with weekly scalp DPC. Patients had alopecia, were aged 18 to 70, and were not pregnant. This clonotype has ten or more counts. Its antigen is still unknown. As processed by the authors: Sample-level TCR yields exhibited a median of approximately 88,000, with a range of roughly 20,000 to 750,000. TCRdb recomputed calls from the RACE reads with MiXCR, one row per CDR3 protein. TCRdb, not the authors, supplied the V and J calls. The sample comprises roughly 360,000 distinct CDR3 sequences, around 5% of which are singletons, and under 3% rests with the top ten.

V and J are TRBV20-1 and TRBJ2-5; 12 bases are a match to TRBD2. The TCR comes from a woman between 45 and 60 years old with alopecia areata. Some clones in this sample may be carry-over from other donors' samples. Sample: whole blood, taken in connection with sensitization to the hapten diphenylcyclopropenone (DPC). The CDR3 here is CSARSLAGGETQYF. CDR3 nucleotides: TGCAGTGCTAGAAGTCTAGCGGGAGGGGAGACCCAGTACTTC.